A single sample is the source of the 30 T cell receptor beta chains below, sequenced in a study of T-cell reconstitution after alpha-beta-depleted transplantation in children. Molecular barcoding with unique molecular identifiers was used for the TCRbeta library. Using its own MiXCR run on the PCR reads, TCRdb lists one record per CDR3 protein. The sample shows 500,000 or so distinct CDR3 sequences, around a third of them seen only once. The sample consisted of PBMCs from the stem cell graft donor, taken from the stem cell graft. The source of these receptors is a human donor who donated a stem cell graft to a child with aplastic anemia.

This chain joins TRBV30 and TRBJ1-2, with D perhaps TRBD1 (6 bases). The ends were cut back, 3 bases at V and 4 bases at J, with 15 bases in the middle. Germline V gene data show CDR1 as GTSNPN and CDR2 as SVGIG (reference sequence). The CDR3 sequence is 14 residues long. As DNA, the CDR3 is TGTGCCTGGAGCTGGACCCCAGGGGCCTATGGCTACACCTTC. Translated, it gives CAWSWTPGAYGYTF.

The V call is TRBV30, the J call TRBJ2-1, with TRBD2 matching over 11 bases. Germline V gene data show CDR1 as GTSNPN and CDR2 as SVGIG (reference sequence). The CDR3 has 13 amino acids. The V segment lost 4 bases and the J segment 9 bases; nucleotides outside the gene matches: 5. CDR3 DNA: TGTGCCTGGACCACCGGACTAGCGGGTGAGCAGTTCTTC. This codes for CAWTTGLAGEQFF.

The chain uses TRBV4-2 and TRBJ2-5, with D perhaps matching TRBD2 (7 bases). Germline values: CDR1 LGHNA, CDR2 YNFKEQ. V was trimmed by 2 bases and J by 1 base, leaving 17 bases between them. This CDR3 contains 17 residues. CDR3 DNA sequence: TGTGCCAGCAGCCAAAGGGGGGGCGGGGGAGGCCAAGAGACCCAGTACTTC. It specifies CASSQRGGGGGQETQYF.

This clonotype has only a few counts. CDR3 in amino acids: CSASDRGYAYEQYF. CDR3 nucleotides: TGCAGTGCCAGTGACAGGGGATATGCCTACGAGCAGTACTTC. The rearrangement uses TRBV20-1 and TRBJ2-7; 8 nucleotides line up with TRBD1. Per germline, CDR1 DFQATT and CDR2 SNEGSKA (reference sequence). The length of the CDR3 is 14 residues. J was trimmed by 2 bases and V by 6 bases; bases with no gene match: 9.

There are a few counts of this clonotype. The rearrangement links TRBV29-1 to TRBJ1-2; 7 bases match TRBD1. Germline CDR1 SQVTM, CDR2 ANQGSEA. The CDR3 contains 14 residues. The ends lost 7 bases at V and 4 bases at J; junction bases unmatched: 12. CDR3 region: CSANRDSEFYGYTF. The CDR3 DNA sequence: TGCAGCGCAAACCGGGACAGCGAATTCTATGGCTACACCTTC.

This clonotype was seen a handful of times. This chain uses TRBV20-1 with TRBJ2-1; D may match TRBD1 or TRBD2 (5 bases each). V shed 2 bases and J shed 6 bases, with 11 bases lying between them. There are 13 residues in the CDR3. CDR1 DFQATT and CDR2 SNEGSKA come from the germline V gene (reference sequence). CDR3 amino acids: CSARPGAPNEQFF. CDR3 in DNA: TGCAGTGCTAGACCCGGGGCTCCCAATGAGCAGTTCTTC.

This chain uses TRBV6-5 with TRBJ1-1, with D unresolved. The CDR3 totals 16 residues. CDR1 is MNHEY and CDR2 is SVGAGI in the germline V gene. Trimming removed 0 bases at V and 1 base at J, with 12 bases between. CDR3 amino acids: CASSYSFSPTNTEAFF. The DNA of the CDR3 is TGTGCCAGCAGTTACTCGTTCTCCCCGACGAACACTGAAGCTTTCTTT.

The V and J genes are TRBV2 and TRBJ2-2, with TRBD2 as a possible D gene (5 bases). Germline CDR1 reads SNHLY; CDR2 reads FYNNEI. CDR3 length: 15 residues. V lost 11 bases, J lost 6 bases, and 22 bases lay in between. The CDR3 loop reads CAGFSPDSMSGELFF. The CDR3 coding sequence is TGTGCCGGGTTCTCTCCGGACTCTATGTCCGGGGAGCTGTTTTTT.

V gene TRBV4-2 combines with J gene TRBJ1-2; TRBD1 matches 7 bases. The junction had 16 bases not matched to a gene; V was cut back by 3 bases and J by 0 bases. CDR3 length: 19 residues. CDR1 and CDR2 from the germline V gene are LGHNA and YNFKEQ. The CDR3 here is CASSHDGTIRDRANYGYTF. Written as DNA, the CDR3 is TGTGCCAGCAGCCACGATGGGACGATCCGGGACAGAGCTAACTATGGCTACACCTTC.

The rearrangement links TRBV9 to TRBJ2-6, with D possibly TRBD1 on 6 matching bases. The CDR3 consists of 17 residues. Germline CDR1 SGDLS, CDR2 YYNGEE. Deletions cut 4 bases from V and 0 bases from J, with 14 bases between. DNA of the CDR3: TGTGCCAGCAGCCGCCTGATGGGGGCCTCTGGGGCCAACGTCCTGACTTTC. Protein sequence: CASSRLMGASGANVLTF.

This sequence joins TRBV5-6 and TRBJ2-7; D unresolved. The CDR3 runs to 14 residues. Germline values: CDR1 SGHDT, CDR2 YYEEEE. V lost 0 bases, J lost 0 bases, and 7 bases lay in between. The CDR3, as DNA: TGTGCCAGCAGCTTGGACCCCAGCTCCTACGAGCAGTACTTC. Its protein is CASSLDPSSYEQYF.

This clonotype was recorded a few times. The J gene is TRBJ2-7, the V gene TRBV10-3; 9 bases are a match to TRBD1. The CDR3 has 18 amino acids. Looked up from germline, CDR1 is ENHRY and CDR2 is SYGVKD. V gave up 1 base and J gave up 5 bases; unmatched junction bases: 15. As DNA, the CDR3 is TGTGCCATCAGTGAGTTAGGTACAGGGGGCGAGTGGGGGGACGAGCAGTACTTC. Residues: CAISELGTGGEWGDEQYF.

This clonotype showed up just a few times. The rearrangement links TRBV20-1 to TRBJ2-2; perhaps TRBD2 as D (6 bases). Trimming left V 0 bases short and J 3 bases short, with 11 bases between. The length of the CDR3 is 15 residues. Germline assignment: CDR1 DFQATT and CDR2 SNEGSKA (reference sequence). The CDR3 loop reads CSARDGSPDTGELFF. In DNA form, the CDR3 reads TGCAGTGCTAGAGACGGGAGCCCCGACACCGGGGAGCTGTTTTTT.

V usage is TRBV5-1 and J usage is TRBJ2-5, with D possibly TRBD1 on 6 matching bases. This CDR3 has 17 amino acids. CDR1 and CDR2 from the germline V gene are SGHRS and YFSETQ. Trimming removed 1 base at V and 3 bases at J, with 19 bases between. CDR3 sequence: CASSLSVGTLREETQYF. CDR3 nucleotides: TGCGCCAGCAGCTTGAGTGTAGGGACACTCAGGGAAGAGACCCAGTACTTC.

This clonotype has just a few counts. The chain couples TRBV4-3 to TRBJ1-6; D remains ambiguous. The CDR3 is made up of 13 amino acids. The germline V gene encodes CDR1 LGHNA and CDR2 YSLEER. Trimming removed 3 bases from V and 9 bases from J, with 9 bases in between. CDR3 in amino acids: CASSQADGSPLHF. The CDR3 nucleotides read TGCGCCAGCAGCCAGGCAGACGGTTCACCCCTCCACTTT.

This clonotype was counted a few times. This chain connects TRBV19 to TRBJ2-7; 9 bases line up with TRBD1. This CDR3 comprises 14 residues. Trimming cost V 3 bases and J 1 base; bases outside gene matches: 1. The V gene's germline CDR1 is LNHDA and CDR2 SQIVND (reference sequence). The CDR3 is CASSMGTGSYEQYF. In nucleotides, the CDR3 is TGTGCCAGTAGTATGGGGACAGGGTCCTACGAGCAGTACTTC.

The V and J genes are TRBV5-1 and TRBJ2-6; the match to TRBD1 covers 8 bases. The CDR3 has 15 residues. Germline CDR1 is SGHRS and CDR2 is YFSETQ. After removal of 4 bases from V and 2 bases from J, the junction contained 2 bases not matched to a gene. The CDR3 loop is CASSRQGPGANVLTF. The CDR3 DNA follows: TGCGCCAGCAGCCGACAGGGGCCTGGGGCCAACGTCCTGACTTTC.

This clonotype was detected only a few times. V and J are TRBV29-1 and TRBJ2-3, with 7 bases identical to TRBD1. Germline trimming cut 0 bases from V and 4 bases from J; bases unmatched to any gene: 13. Germline loops: CDR1 SQVTM, CDR2 ANQGSEA. The CDR3 totals 17 residues. The CDR3 DNA reads as TGCAGCGTTGAAGATAGCTACAGGGGAACGAGCCCAGATACGCAGTATTTT. Translation: CSVEDSYRGTSPDTQYF.

The chain joins TRBV20-1 to TRBJ2-3, with 13 positions matching TRBD2. The J segment lost 6 bases and the V segment lost 2 bases, leaving 20 bases of the junction unmatched. The CDR3 runs to 20 residues. Germline values: CDR1 DFQATT, CDR2 SNEGSKA (reference sequence). CDR3 residues: CSARPPLNQHGTSGVDTQYF. CDR3 DNA: TGCAGTGCTAGACCCCCTCTCAACCAACACGGGACTAGCGGGGTTGATACGCAGTATTTT.

Only a few counts were recorded for this clonotype. The chain couples TRBV5-1 to TRBJ2-7; 15 nucleotides agree with TRBD2. J was trimmed by 8 bases and V by 4 bases; bases with no gene match: 7. Germline V gene lookup returns CDR1 SGHRS and CDR2 YFSETQ. This CDR3 has 15 residues. The CDR3 coding sequence is TGCGCCAGCAGCACCGTCGGGACTAGCGGGAGGAAGCAGTACTTC. Translation gives CASSTVGTSGRKQYF.

A few counts support this clonotype. V usage is TRBV30 and J usage is TRBJ1-1, with a weak D call TRBD1 (5 bases). Germline CDR1 reads GTSNPN; CDR2 reads SVGIG (reference sequence). The CDR3 sequence is 13 residues long. The germline V and J ends were trimmed by 4 bases and 1 base, with 10 bases remaining between them. The CDR3 reads CAWKRGSNTEAFF. The CDR3 DNA reads TGTGCCTGGAAAAGGGGTTCGAACACTGAAGCTTTCTTT. Looking up the rest from reference TRBV30 and TRBJ1-1 gives the full variable domain: SQTIHQWPATLVQPVGSPLSLECTVEGTSNPNLYWYRQAAGRGLQLLFYSVGIGQISSEVPQNLSASRPQDRQFILSSKKLLLSDSGFYLCAWKRGSNTEAFFGQGTRLTVV.

Only a few counts were recorded for this clonotype. The chain is built from TRBV6-5 and TRBJ2-1; TRBD2 matches 8 bases. J gave up 1 base and V 5 bases, and 7 bases lay outside the gene matches. CDR3 length equals 16 residues. Germline V gene sequence: CDR1 MNHEY, CDR2 SVGAGI. The CDR3 region has the DNA TGTGCCAGCAGTCCCAGCGGGGGTGCTTCCTACAATGAGCAGTTCTTC. Translation gives CASSPSGGASYNEQFF.

This chain links TRBV5-1 with TRBJ2-3, with D perhaps matching TRBD2 (6 bases). Germline V gene lookup returns CDR1 SGHRS and CDR2 YFSETQ. The CDR3 consists of 17 residues. Trimming took 1 base from V and 0 from J, leaving 15 bases between them. DNA of the CDR3: TGCGCCAGCAGCTTGCGCTCAGGGACTGGGAGCACAGATACGCAGTATTTT. This translates into CASSLRSGTGSTDTQYF.

The chain carries TRBV20-1 and TRBJ2-5; 9 positions agree with TRBD2. Trimming at V came to 0 bases and at J to 5 bases, leaving 7 bases not matched to a gene. The germline gives CDR1 DFQATT, CDR2 SNEGSKA (reference sequence). The CDR3 extends over 15 amino acids. CDR3 residues: CSARDPAGGGETQYF. In DNA, the CDR3 is TGCAGTGCTAGAGATCCGGCGGGAGGGGGGGAGACCCAGTACTTC.

V is TRBV29-1 and J is TRBJ1-4; 8 nucleotides line up with TRBD1. CDR1 is SQVTM and CDR2 is ANQGSEA in the germline V gene. With 6 bases clipped from V and 6 bases from J, the junction kept 6 bases outside the gene matches. This CDR3 has 13 amino acids. CDR3: CSVRTGSDEKLFF. The DNA of the CDR3 is TGCAGCGTGCGGACAGGGAGTGATGAAAAACTGTTTTTT. Drawing the rest from reference TRBV29-1 and TRBJ1-4, the complete variable domain is SAVISQKPSRDICQRGTSLTIQCQVDSQVTMMFWYRQQPGQSLTLIATANQGSEATYESGFVIDKFPISRPNLTFSTLTVSNMSPEDSSIYLCSVRTGSDEKLFFGSGTQLSVL.

Here the CDR3 reads CASSSEAGVSSEQFF. The CDR3 DNA follows: TGTGCCAGCAGCTCGGAAGCGGGAGTATCGAGTGAGCAGTTCTTC. The rearrangement joins TRBV6-1 to TRBJ2-1, with 8 nucleotides matching TRBD2. The CDR3 runs to 15 residues. Germline CDR1 reads MNHNS; CDR2 reads SASEGT. V dropped 6 bases and J dropped 9; count of bases not matched to a gene: 13.

This clonotype was counted between two and nine times. This chain uses TRBV28 with TRBJ2-1; 8 bases line up with TRBD2. Trimming at V came to 9 bases and at J to 0 bases, leaving 10 bases not matched to a gene. The germline V gene encodes CDR1 MDHEN and CDR2 SYDVKM. The CDR3 spans 16 residues. CDR3 loop: CASLPLAGGSYNEQFF. Written as DNA, the CDR3 is TGTGCCAGTCTCCCCCTAGCGGGTGGCTCCTACAATGAGCAGTTCTTC.

This clonotype was seen a handful of times. This rearrangement joins TRBV6-1 to TRBJ1-2; unclear D gene. Germline V gene sequence: CDR1 MNHNS, CDR2 SASEGT. The length of the CDR3 is 13 residues. V lost 8 bases and J lost 8, with 18 bases in between. In nucleotides, the CDR3 is TGTGCCAGCGACGGTGGAGTTCTCGGGGGCTACACCTTC. Residues: CASDGGVLGGYTF.

This clonotype was seen a few times. This chain connects TRBV18 to TRBJ1-1, with unresolved D. V shed 2 bases and J shed 0 bases, with 7 bases lying between them. In germline, CDR1 is KGHSH, CDR2 LQKENI. CDR3 length: 14 amino acids. CDR3 sequence reads: CASSPALMNTEAFF. CDR3 in DNA: TGTGCCAGCTCACCAGCACTCATGAACACTGAAGCTTTCTTT.

The gene calls are TRBV5-6 and TRBJ1-5; D not resolved. The V gene lost 2 bases and the J gene lost 0 bases, with 6 bases spanning the gap. Germline V gene lookup returns CDR1 SGHDT and CDR2 YYEEEE. The CDR3 has 14 amino acids. DNA for the CDR3: TGTGCCAGCAGCTTTGTGGATAGCAATCAGCCCCAGCATTTT. Its protein product is CASSFVDSNQPQHF. The full variable domain, with the rest looked up from reference TRBV5-6 and TRBJ1-5, is DAGVTQSPTHLIKTRGQQVTLRCSPKSGHDTVSWYQQALGQGPQFIFQYYEEEERQRGNFPDRFSGHQFPNYSSELNVNALLLGDSALYLCASSFVDSNQPQHFGDGTRLSIL.